The sequence of this T cell receptor beta chain was determined in a study of vaccination effects on CD4 cells after COVID-19. Study context: Peptides at 10 ug/ml and IL-2 at around 9.3 IU/ml were added to approximately 2 million PBMC per well. Study-wide results and caveats: Clones from infection and from vaccination both contracted markedly late after vaccination.

The repertoire was sequenced with immunoSEQ multiplex PCR; TCRdb's copy has only in-frame clones and lacks some. The sample carries 45,000 to 55,000 clones, approximately 70% recorded once. CD4+ T cell isolation took place after 10 days of culture. Every participant took two doses of the BNT162b2 or mRNA-1273 vaccine. Cultures received IL-2 medium that replaced half the medium on days 3 and 7. With respect to this clone: No antigen is known for it.

The clonotype originates from a human donor who received a COVID-19 vaccine. Specimen: CD4+ T cells from PBMCs cultured without peptide, collected after COVID-19 vaccination.

CDR3 sequence reads: CASTAQGHYGYTF. The DNA of the CDR3 is TGTGCCAGCACTGCACAGGGGCACTATGGCTACACCTTC. This rearrangement joins TRBV6-6 to TRBJ1-2, with 7 nucleotides matching TRBD1. Germline V gives CDR1 MNHNY, CDR2 SVGAGI (reference sequence). Losses at the gene ends were 7 bases for V and 3 bases for J; bases not matched to a gene: 5. This CDR3 has 13 residues.